This T cell receptor (beta chain) was obtained from a study of monozygotic twins with inflammatory bowel disease. TCRdb reprocessed the 5' RACE reads; each CDR3 protein has one entry and no DNA is given. The clone table shows 80,000 or so distinct CDR3 sequences, with the ten largest holding roughly 7.4%. The source material was blood. This clonotype was obtained from a human donor with ulcerative colitis or Crohn's disease, or a healthy co-twin of an affected twin (not recorded which).

CDR3 residues: CRGQGVRLGFTEAFF. The chain joins TRBV20-1 to TRBJ1-1; there is no DNA to check the TCRdb D call of TRBD1. CDR1 and CDR2 (germline): DFQATT, SNEGSKA (reference sequence). This CDR3 spans 15 amino acids.